This TCR beta chain was sequenced in a study of blood T cell repertoires in COVID-19 (dated by TCRdb to 2020 to 2021). The study in broad terms: Samples from collaborators originated in the United States, Italy and Spain and spanned both the acute and convalescent phases of COVID-19. The material from the prospective study consisted of cDNA or gDNA derived from T cells, B-cell-depleted T cells, or PBMCs. Subjects who had been exposed to COVID-19, were actively infected with it, or had recovered from it provided the deeply sampled blood TCRbeta repertoires that made up the dataset. The repertoires were released in a freely available public database meant as a resource for research on the immune response to SARS-CoV-2. HLA class I and class II types, where available, came from metadata supplied by the sample provider rather than from assay-based typing. Samples came from the ongoing ImmuneRACE study (first 160 participants) plus 1,254 subjects from 6 global collaborators. A de-identified subject ID, COVID-19 status, age in years and sex were almost always included in the sample metadata. Broad study findings and their caveats: Clinical and demographic metadata were provided uncurated, with the amount varying by source and participant.

TCRbeta CDR3 regions were amplified from genomic DNA by means of the immunoSEQ Assay, a bias-controlled multiplex PCR. The original methods were these. Nucleated cell counts per sample were estimated from amplification of reference gene primers within the assay. Sequence reads were collapsed and filtered to measure the absolute abundance of every unique TCRbeta CDR3 rearrangement. For each sample, productive Simpson clonality was calculated as the square root of Simpson's diversity index across productive rearrangements. What TCRdb holds here is the immuneACCESS table cut down to in-frame rearrangements. Part of the clones is not present; checked against another copy, under half of the missing clones reflect an unresolved V gene, and the others are unexplained. Clonal size and the V and J genes are those of that table, whereas D and trimming came from the DNA. This sample holds just over 7,500 clones; more than 60% were observed only once. The ten most abundant clones make up roughly 16% of the sample.

The CDR3 sequence holds 15 residues, the cysteine and phenylalanine included. Only CDR3 DNA remains: 45 bases, in frame from the first base. CDR1 and CDR2 are drawn from the germline V gene: SGHVS, FQNEAQ. V is pruned by 4 bases and J by 3 bases, leaving 7 bases of the junction without a gene match. Whole blood was collected in K2EDTA tubes by collaborating institutions according to the institutions' own protocols. For TCRbeta analysis, collaborators shipped samples in one of three forms: frozen whole blood, isolated PBMCs, or DNA extracted from either of those sample types. About this clone itself: The target of this receptor is not known. One base away there is no much larger clone; base qualities are not given.

The chain is assembled from TRBV7-8 and TRBJ1-1, and 8 junction bases match TRBD1. The sequencing sample was made of peripheral blood. This clonotype was obtained from a human donor in a cohort sampled during active COVID-19. DNA sequence: TGTGCCAGCAGCTCCTCAGGGGGCGCTTACACTGAAGCTTTCTTT. It is translated as CASSSSGGAYTEAFF.